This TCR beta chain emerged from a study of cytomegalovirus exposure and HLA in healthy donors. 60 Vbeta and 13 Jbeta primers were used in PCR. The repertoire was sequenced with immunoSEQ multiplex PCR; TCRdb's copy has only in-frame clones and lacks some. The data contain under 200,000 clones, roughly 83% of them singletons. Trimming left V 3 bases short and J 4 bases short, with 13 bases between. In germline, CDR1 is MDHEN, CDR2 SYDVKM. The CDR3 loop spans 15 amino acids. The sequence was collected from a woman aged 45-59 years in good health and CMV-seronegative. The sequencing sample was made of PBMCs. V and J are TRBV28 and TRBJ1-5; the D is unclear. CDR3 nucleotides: TGTGCCAGCAGTTTTGGTTGGACTGGGAATCAGCCCCAGCATTTT. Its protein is CASSFGWTGNQPQHF.